A single T cell receptor beta chain is shown here with its context. What it recognizes is unknown. This specimen comes from a study of beta chain features in type 1 diabetes. Whole-study results and caveats: Shorter TCRB CDR3s, moderately but significantly so, marked every one of the four CD4+ subsets in Type 1 diabetes patients. More deletions and fewer insertions at VDJ junctions were seen in type 1 diabetes patients. Whatever favoring of shorter templates PCR might show would apply equally to patients and controls.

Trimming removed 7 bases at V and 2 bases at J, with 6 bases between. Germline V lookup: CDR1 MNHEY, CDR2 SVGAGI. The CDR3 sequence is 12 residues long. Sorting of CD4+ naive, central memory, regulatory and stem cell-like memory cells was performed via CD45RO/CCR7/CD25/CD127/CD95/CD27. The investigators reverse transcribed all of the isolated RNA, so they sequenced expressed TCRB transcripts. Here immunoSEQ multiplex PCR was the method, and the copy in TCRdb shows in-frame clones only, minus some. The table includes around 300,000 clones, around 13% detected once. The rearrangement uses TRBV6-5 and TRBJ2-4; D gene ambiguous. The TCR comes from a man aged 30 to 39 in good health. The sequenced material came from central memory CD4+ T cells from blood. The CDR3 nucleotides are TGTGCCAGCACGAATTCCAAAAACATTCAGTACTTC. Amino acid sequence: CASTNSKNIQYF.